A selection of T cell receptor beta chains follows, all from one sample in a study of response to subunit inactivated influenza vaccine. TCRdb called the RT-PCR reads again in MiXCR, with one record for every CDR3 protein. The repertoire holds about 800,000 distinct CDR3 sequences, with 21% as singletons. The material was PBMCs from blood, obtained more than 4 days after vaccination. These receptor sequences come from a man aged 50-60 years who received an inactivated influenza vaccine. Both conserved end residues are part of each CDR3. The D gene is left open where the match is weak. Clone size is stated in some rows and not others, as once, few, many or a class when expanded.

j_gene	v_gene	d_gene	abundance	CDR3aa	CDR3nt
TRBJ2-7	TRBV9	TRBD1	few	CASSEAPGQGDLYSEQYF	TGTGCCAGCAGCGAGGCCCCCGGACAGGGGGACCTATATTCGGAGCAGTACTTC
TRBJ2-1	TRBV7-9	.	few	CASSFAPADEQFF	TGTGCCAGCAGCTTCGCCCCAGCGGATGAGCAGTTCTTC
TRBJ2-5	TRBV7-6	TRBD1	.	CASSLGALRQGSTETQYF	TGTGCCAGCAGCTTAGGGGCTCTGCGACAGGGGTCGACGGAGACCCAGTACTTC
TRBJ1-1	TRBV27	.	many	CASSPGQGVGNTEAFF	TGTGCCAGCAGCCCAGGGCAGGGTGTCGGGAACACTGAAGCTTTCTTT
TRBJ2-3	TRBV4-1	.	.	CASSRPEDTQYF	TGCGCCAGCAGCCGACCAGAGGATACGCAGTATTTT
TRBJ2-1	TRBV4-3	TRBD2	few	CASSPRTSGGNNEQFF	TGCGCCAGCAGCCCTCGGACTAGCGGGGGCAACAATGAGCAGTTCTTC
TRBJ1-6	TRBV6-2/TRBV6-3	TRBD1	.	CASSYSGQDDNSPLHF	TGTGCCAGCAGTTATTCCGGACAGGACGATAATTCACCCCTCCACTTT
TRBJ2-2	TRBV5-1	.	.	CASSRASRGLGGTGELFF	TGCGCCAGCAGCAGGGCATCGCGAGGACTAGGGGGCACCGGGGAGCTGTTTTTT
TRBJ1-2	TRBV4-3	.	few	CASSQDWQNYGYTF	TGCGCCAGCAGCCAAGATTGGCAGAACTATGGCTACACCTTC
TRBJ2-3	TRBV7-2	.	.	CASSLDRFSQQRYF	TGTGCCAGCAGCTTAGATCGTTTCTCGCAGCAGCGGTATTTT
TRBJ1-2	TRBV5-1	.	.	CASSGGQTWYGYTF	TGCGCCAGCAGCGGGGGACAAACTTGGTATGGCTACACCTTC
TRBJ2-7	TRBV4-3	.	few	CASSQGRLPSYEQYF	TGCGCCAGCAGCCAGGGTAGACTGCCTAGCTACGAGCAGTACTTC
TRBJ1-1	TRBV27	.	.	CASSRTGPSVAEAFF	TGTGCCAGCAGTAGAACCGGGCCAAGTGTTGCTGAAGCTTTCTTT
TRBJ2-7	TRBV20-1	TRBD1	.	CSATPGQGNLNEQYF	TGCAGTGCTACCCCAGGACAGGGCAACCTTAACGAGCAGTACTTC
TRBJ2-7	TRBV18	.	.	CASSPDLGPYEQYF	TGTGCCAGCTCACCGGACCTGGGCCCCTACGAGCAGTACTTC
TRBJ2-5	TRBV10-3	TRBD2	once	CAISVGSGREETQYF	TGTGCCATCAGTGTCGGTAGCGGGAGGGAAGAGACCCAGTACTTC
TRBJ2-5	TRBV18	.	.	CASSPQDSQETQYF	TGTGCCAGCTCACCACAGGACAGCCAAGAGACCCAGTACTTC
TRBJ1-2	TRBV29-1	.	.	CSVETPGSYGYTF	TGCAGCGTTGAAACCCCGGGATCTTATGGCTACACCTTC
TRBJ2-7	TRBV23-1	TRBD1	.	CASSSRRRGCEQYF	TGCGCCAGCAGTAGTCGTCGCAGGGGGTGCGAGCAGTACTTC
TRBJ2-7	TRBV6-2/TRBV6-3	TRBD1	.	CASRLGQGVSYEQYF	TGTGCCAGCCGACTCGGACAGGGGGTCTCCTACGAGCAGTACTTC
TRBJ2-5	TRBV3-1	.	few	CASSQDLPWGSQETQYF	TGTGCCAGCAGCCAAGATCTTCCCTGGGGTTCTCAAGAGACCCAGTACTTC
TRBJ2-7	TRBV28	.	.	CASTPNLFRYEQYF	TGTGCCAGCACTCCAAATCTTTTTCGCTACGAGCAGTACTTC
TRBJ2-1	TRBV20-1	TRBD2	.	CSARASGGRSLLHNEQFF	TGCAGTGCTAGAGCTAGCGGGGGCCGATCCCTCTTACACAATGAGCAGTTCTTC
TRBJ2-1	TRBV5-1	.	.	CASSLGTEVGDEQFF	TGCGCCAGCAGCTTGGGTACGGAAGTGGGGGATGAGCAGTTCTTC
TRBJ2-7	TRBV6-2/TRBV6-3	TRBD2	.	CASSYSSGREAYEQYF	TGTGCCAGCAGTTACTCGAGCGGGAGGGAGGCCTACGAGCAGTACTTC
TRBJ1-1	TRBV10-3	.	.	CAISEPNRAGNTEAFF	TGTGCCATCAGTGAGCCTAATCGGGCGGGGAACACTGAAGCTTTCTTT
TRBJ1-2	TRBV5-1	.	.	CASSLMADYGYTF	TGCGCCAGCAGCTTGATGGCAGACTATGGCTACACCTTC
TRBJ2-7	TRBV10-3	TRBD1	.	CAISEKGQGGYEQYF	TGTGCCATCAGTGAGAAGGGACAGGGGGGCTACGAGCAGTACTTC
TRBJ2-5	TRBV6-5	.	.	CASSYSGKRSETQYF	TGTGCCAGCAGTTACTCGGGAAAGCGAAGCGAGACCCAGTACTTC
TRBJ1-5	TRBV30	TRBD1	.	CAWSVPGGQPQHF	TGTGCCTGGAGTGTCCCAGGGGGCCAGCCCCAGCATTTT
TRBJ2-5	TRBV7-2	.	few	CASSSRGTETQYF	TGTGCCAGCAGCTCCAGGGGTACGGAGACCCAGTACTTC
TRBJ2-1	TRBV9	.	few	CASAAGYGNEQFF	TGTGCCTCGGCAGCAGGGTACGGCAATGAGCAGTTCTTC
TRBJ2-3	TRBV10-3	TRBD2	.	CAISGLAGVDTQYF	TGTGCCATCAGTGGACTAGCGGGAGTGGATACGCAGTATTTT
TRBJ2-4	TRBV4-3	.	few	CASSQEGHTGKNIQYF	TGCGCCAGCAGCCAAGAAGGACATACTGGGAAAAACATTCAGTACTTC
TRBJ1-2	TRBV11-2	.	.	CASSPSHGAGYGYTF	TGTGCCAGCAGCCCCTCCCACGGGGCGGGCTATGGCTACACCTTC
TRBJ1-1	TRBV9	.	.	CASSVVGDTEAFF	TGTGCCAGCAGCGTAGTGGGAGACACTGAAGCTTTCTTT
TRBJ2-5	TRBV28	.	few	CASSLSLGLNSFETQYF	TGTGCCAGCAGTTTATCACTAGGACTAAACTCATTTGAGACCCAGTACTTC
TRBJ1-2	TRBV5-6	TRBD1	few	CASSPRQGPSFYGYTF	TGTGCCAGCAGCCCAAGACAGGGCCCTTCCTTCTATGGCTACACCTTC
TRBJ2-1	TRBV11-2	.	few	CASSPPVNNEQFF	TGTGCCAGCAGCCCTCCAGTAAACAATGAGCAGTTCTTC
TRBJ1-6	TRBV20-1	TRBD1	.	CSANTGTGVNSPLHF	TGCAGTGCCAACACCGGGACAGGGGTTAATTCACCCCTCCACTTT
TRBJ2-5	TRBV12-3/TRBV12-4	TRBD2	.	CASSFQRTSYLETQYF	TGTGCCAGCAGTTTTCAAAGGACTAGCTATTTGGAGACCCAGTACTTC
TRBJ1-4	TRBV4-1	.	.	CASSQDGRVFEKLFF	TGCGCCAGCAGCCAAGACGGCAGGGTTTTTGAAAAACTGTTTTTT
TRBJ2-6	TRBV20-1	.	few	CSASSSYNSGANVLTF	TGCAGTGCTAGTTCCAGCTACAACTCTGGGGCCAACGTCCTGACTTTC
TRBJ1-2	TRBV7-9	.	few	CASSDGSGYTF	TGTGCCAGCAGCGATGGATCTGGCTACACCTTC
TRBJ2-1	TRBV6-5	.	few	CASSFRGENEQFF	TGTGCCAGCAGTTTTCGGGGCGAGAATGAGCAGTTCTTC
TRBJ2-2	TRBV4-1	TRBD1	few	CASSQEGRGLTGELFF	TGCGCCAGCAGCCAAGAGGGCAGGGGGCTGACGGGGGAGCTGTTTTTT
TRBJ2-7	TRBV18	.	.	CASSPEVEQYF	TGTGCCAGCTCACCGGAGGTCGAGCAGTACTTC
TRBJ2-2	TRBV5-1	.	.	CASSYQQGVGELFF	TGCGCCAGCAGCTACCAACAGGGAGTCGGGGAGCTGTTTTTT
TRBJ2-3	TRBV5-6	.	few	CASSLPRTGPGRAGTDTQYF	TGTGCCAGCAGCTTGCCGAGGACAGGACCCGGGAGGGCCGGCACAGATACGCAGTATTTT
TRBJ1-2	TRBV29-1	.	few	CSVEGPRNYGYTF	TGCAGCGTTGAAGGCCCGCGGAACTATGGCTACACCTTC
TRBJ1-6	TRBV7-9	.	.	CASRGGSYNSPLHF	TGTGCATCGCGGGGCGGCTCCTATAATTCACCCCTCCACTTT
TRBJ1-1	TRBV6-5	.	few	CASSYSRQLRGTEAFF	TGTGCCAGCAGTTACTCCAGACAGCTTCGAGGCACTGAAGCTTTCTTT
TRBJ1-2	TRBV20-1	.	.	CSASPTGYYNYGYTF	TGCAGTGCTAGCCCTACGGGGTACTATAACTATGGCTACACCTTC
TRBJ2-5	TRBV7-2	.	few	CASSFPGSKTQYF	TGTGCCAGCAGCTTTCCGGGTTCGAAGACCCAGTACTTC
TRBJ2-7	TRBV4-3	TRBD2	.	CASSQRLAGGSSAGEQYF	TGCGCCAGCAGCCAAAGGCTAGCGGGAGGGTCGAGTGCTGGCGAGCAGTACTTC